The 20 T cell receptor beta chains below were found in one sample sequenced in a study of T cells expressing NK-cell markers. One entry per CDR3 protein, without DNA, is what TCRdb gives after re-calling the 5' RACE reads. This sample's clone table lists about 460,000 distinct CDR3 sequences. The sequencing sample was made of blood T cells: a sorted CD56 or NKG2C T cell subset, CD4+ or CD8+ T cells, or bulk PBMC T cells (not recorded which). These receptors all come from a woman in her fifties or sixties in good health.

V is TRBV4-1 and J is TRBJ1-1; the D call of TRBD1 rests on TCRdb alone, since no DNA is present to check it. The CDR3 length is 15 residues. Germline V gene data show CDR1 as MGHRA and CDR2 as YSYEKL. The CDR3 spells CASSHAGKGRAEAFF.

The chain recombines TRBV12-3 or TRBV12-4 with TRBJ1-2. The CDR3 is 11 amino acids. The chain's CDR3 is CASSRRDGYTF.

The rearrangement joins TRBV24-1 to TRBJ2-2; TCRdb returns TRBD1, unconfirmable since there is no DNA. Germline loops: CDR1 KGHDR, CDR2 SFDVKD. This CDR3 region has 17 residues. CDR3 protein: CATSDPRDPSSVGELFF.

The chain employs TRBV14 and TRBJ1-1. The germline CDR1 and CDR2 sequences are SGHDN and FVKESK. The CDR3 is made up of 13 amino acids. The CDR3 region is CASSLSARTEAFF.

CDR3 in amino acids: CASSGLAGEHYNEQFF. The gene calls are TRBV6-1 and TRBJ2-1; without DNA, the TCRdb call of TRBD2 cannot be checked. Per the germline V gene, CDR1 is MNHNS and CDR2 is SASEGT. CDR3 length: 16 amino acids.

The chain is built from TRBV12-3 or TRBV12-4 and TRBJ2-1; TCRdb picks TRBD1, but there is no DNA to check that call. CDR3 length: 12 amino acids. The CDR3 here is CASSFFRDAQFF.

The CDR3 sequence is CASSWKRSSYNEQFF. The rearrangement links TRBV2 to TRBJ2-1. This CDR3 is 15 amino acids long. Germline CDR1 SNHLY, CDR2 FYNNEI.

The chain uses TRBV9 and TRBJ2-7; no DNA is available, so the TRBD1 call from TCRdb remains unchecked. The length of the CDR3 is 15 residues. The germline V gene encodes CDR1 SGDLS and CDR2 YYNGEE. The CDR3 region is CASSVAPESSYEQYF.

The V and J genes are TRBV5-1 and TRBJ2-5; TCRdb selects TRBD1, and the lack of DNA leaves this call unchecked. The CDR3 length is 14 residues. Germline V gene lookup returns CDR1 SGHRS and CDR2 YFSETQ. The CDR3 sequence is CASSPPGVEETQYF.

This chain joins TRBV6-8 and TRBJ2-7; TCRdb returns TRBD1, unconfirmable since there is no DNA. This CDR3 region has 14 residues. Looked up from germline, CDR1 is MNHGY and CDR2 is SAAAGT. The CDR3 reads CATPPRGSSYEQYF.

V is TRBV12-3 or TRBV12-4 and J is TRBJ2-2; TCRdb's D call, TRBD1, is unchecked because there is no DNA. There are 14 residues in the CDR3. The CDR3 region is CASSPATNTGELFF.

The CDR3: CATETGVFNQPQHF. V gene TRBV19 combines with J gene TRBJ1-5; the D gene TCRdb calls, TRBD1, cannot be checked with no DNA. In germline, CDR1 is LNHDA, CDR2 SQIVND (reference sequence). This CDR3 is 14 amino acids long.

The chain's CDR3 is CASSPRGLGGAFF. V gene TRBV27 combines with J gene TRBJ1-1; lacking DNA, the TRBD1 call made by TCRdb goes unchecked. Germline-derived CDR1 and CDR2 are MNHEY and SMNVEV (reference sequence). The CDR3 spans 13 residues.

The chain links TRBV27 to TRBJ2-5; TCRdb indicates TRBD1, and absent DNA this call remains unverified. Germline V gene sequence: CDR1 MNHEY, CDR2 SMNVEV (reference sequence). This CDR3 comprises 14 residues. The CDR3 is CASRTSGGRETQYF.

The chain's CDR3 is CASSLSATDTQYF. V gene TRBV7-7 combines with J gene TRBJ2-3. This CDR3 contains 13 residues. Germline V gives CDR1 SSHAT, CDR2 FNYEAQ (reference sequence).

V gene TRBV20-1 combines with J gene TRBJ1-2; the TCRdb call, TRBD1, lacks DNA for checking. The CDR3 totals 14 residues. Germline V CDR1 and CDR2: DFQATT, SNEGSKA (reference sequence). CDR3 amino acids: CSASLTGNNYGYTF.

This chain connects TRBV29-1 to TRBJ1-2; TCRdb picks TRBD1, but there is no DNA to check that call. The germline gives CDR1 SQVTM, CDR2 ANQGSEA. The length of the CDR3 is 14 residues. CDR3 in amino acids: CSVEATTGDYGYTF.

The rearrangement joins TRBV5-6 to TRBJ2-2; the TRBD1 assignment by TCRdb is unverifiable without DNA. Looked up from germline, CDR1 is SGHDT and CDR2 is YYEEEE. CDR3 length equals 15 residues. CDR3 sequence reads: CASSFKGQGTGELFF.

CDR3 amino acids: CASSLRVYGYTF. The chain couples TRBV12-3 or TRBV12-4 to TRBJ1-2. CDR3 length: 12 amino acids.

This chain links TRBV18 with TRBJ2-6; there is no DNA to check the TCRdb D call of TRBD1. Germline V gene sequence: CDR1 KGHSH, CDR2 LQKENI. The CDR3 has 14 residues. The chain's CDR3 is CASSPPSTAYVLTF.